This is a list of T cell receptor beta chains from one sample in a study of neurological immune-mediated disorders. TCRdb analysed the 5' RACE reads with MiXCR anew, one entry per CDR3 protein. The sample gives some 65,000 distinct CDR3 sequences, 4.1% of which show up once; around 2.7% is in the top ten. Sequencing input: PBMCs. The receptors were gathered from a man aged 50 or older with multiple sclerosis. Each CDR3 is given with its conserved first and last residue. The D gene is left open where the match is weak. Only part of the rows carry a size: once, few, many, or a class if the clone is expanded.

j_call | d_call | v_call | clone_size | cdr3_nt | cdr3_aa
TRBJ2-1 | NA | TRBV24-1 | many | TGTGCCACCAGTGATGCCGGGACTTATAAGTACAATGAGCAGTTCTTC | CATSDAGTYKYNEQFF
TRBJ1-1 | TRBD1 | TRBV12-3/TRBV12-4 | NA | TGTGCCAGCAGTTGGGACAGAAACACTGAAGCTTTCTTT | CASSWDRNTEAFF
TRBJ1-2 | NA | TRBV5-1 | many | TGCGCCAGCAGCCCAAAGACAGGTTTCAACTACACCTTC | CASSPKTGFNYTF
TRBJ2-3 | TRBD1 | TRBV10-3 | many | TGTGCCATCAGCGTCTTTGACAGGGGGTCTTTCGCAGATACGCAGTATTTT | CAISVFDRGSFADTQYF
TRBJ1-1 | NA | TRBV3-1 | many | TGTGCCAGCAGCCAAGATCGGCGGCGCGAGGAAGCTTTCTTT | CASSQDRRREEAFF
TRBJ2-1 | NA | TRBV28 | many | TGTGCCAGCAGCCCCCTTCGGCCAGAGTACAATGAGCAGTTCTTC | CASSPLRPEYNEQFF
TRBJ2-1 | TRBD2 | TRBV11-2 | NA | TGTGCCAGCAGCTTAACTATTAGCGGGGGGTACAATGAGCAGTTCTTC | CASSLTISGGYNEQFF
TRBJ1-2 | NA | TRBV27 | many | TGTGCCAGCAGCCAGGGGAGCCGAGCTAACTATGGCTACACCTTC | CASSQGSRANYGYTF
TRBJ1-5 | NA | TRBV9 | few | NA | CASSVGGGNQPQNF
TRBJ2-7 | NA | TRBV20-1 | NA | TGCAGTGCAGGGACCGGGACCCAACTTCCCAAGCAGTACTTC | CSAGTGTQLPKQYF
TRBJ2-5 | NA | TRBV7-9 | many | TGTGCCAGCAGCTCCAAAACCGGGACAAGGCACCCAGCCCAGTACTTC | CASSSKTGTRHPAQYF
TRBJ2-3 | TRBD2 | TRBV29-1 | few | TGCAGCGTTGCGGCTAGCGGTGCTAGCACAGATACGCAGTATTTT | CSVAASGASTDTQYF
TRBJ2-5 | NA | TRBV7-9 | many | TGTGCCAGCAGCTCAGAGGAGGCAGTTGAGACCCAGTACTTC | CASSSEEAVETQYF
TRBJ1-3 | NA | TRBV7-9 | many | TGTGCCAGCAGCCCTGGGACTGTCTCTGGAAACACCATATATTTT | CASSPGTVSGNTIYF
TRBJ1-6 | TRBD1 | TRBV4-1 | many | TGCGCCAGCAGGCATGACAGGGCAAATTCACCCCTCCACTTT | CASRHDRANSPLHF
TRBJ2-3 | NA | TRBV5-5 | many | TGTGCCAGCAGCCCTTGGGCCGGACCCCGCGATACGCAGTATTTT | CASSPWAGPRDTQYF
TRBJ2-2 | NA | TRBV4-1 | many | TGCGCCAGCAGCCTTCAGGGGTCCGCGGCCGGGGAGCTGTTTTTT | CASSLQGSAAGELFF
TRBJ2-2 | TRBD2 | TRBV20-1 | few | TGCAGTGCTAGAGTTCGGGGGGCGAACACCGGGGAGCTGTTTTTT | CSARVRGANTGELFF